The clone carrying this T cell receptor (beta chain) came up once. This sample stems from a study of T cell responses to AZD1222 COVID-19 vaccine. Germline V gene data show CDR1 as SGHDT and CDR2 as YYEEEE. The CDR3 loop spans 11 amino acids. V lost 4 bases and J 9 bases, leaving 10 bases between the germline ends. The data were produced by immunoSEQ multiplex PCR, yet TCRdb's version contains in-frame clones alone and is incomplete. The profile covers about 180,000 clones, with 85% to 90% appearing a single time and about 24% taken by the ten largest. The chain links TRBV5-6 to TRBJ1-2; D is undetermined. The sequence derives from an adult who received the AZD1222 COVID-19 vaccine. This material consisted of peripheral blood, taken 28 days after the second AZD1222 dose. The CDR3 bases are TGTGCCAGCAGCGTGAAGGGCAGCTACACCTTC. It translates to CASSVKGSYTF.